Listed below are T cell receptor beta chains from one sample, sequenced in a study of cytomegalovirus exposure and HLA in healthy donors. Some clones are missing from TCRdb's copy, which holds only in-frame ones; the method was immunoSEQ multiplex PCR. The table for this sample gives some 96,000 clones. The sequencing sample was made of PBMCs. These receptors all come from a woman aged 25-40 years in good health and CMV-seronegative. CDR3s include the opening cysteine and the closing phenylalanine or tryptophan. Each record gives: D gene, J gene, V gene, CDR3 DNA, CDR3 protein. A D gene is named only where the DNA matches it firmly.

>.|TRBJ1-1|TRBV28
TGTGCCAGCAGCAACACAGGGATGTGGACTGAAGCTTTCTTT
CASSNTGMWTEAFF
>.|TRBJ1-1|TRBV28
TGTGCCAGCGGCCCATTGGAGGGAGGTAACACTGAAGCTTTCTTT
CASGPLEGGNTEAFF
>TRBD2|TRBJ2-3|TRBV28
TGTGCCAGCAGTATGACTAGCGGGAGCACAGATACGCAGTATTTT
CASSMTSGSTDTQYF
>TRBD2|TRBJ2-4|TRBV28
TGTGCCAGCAGTTTATCTAGCGGGGCCCAGGACATTCAGTACTTC
CASSLSSGAQDIQYF
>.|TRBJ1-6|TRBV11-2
TGTGCCAGCAGAACCCTACAGCACTATAATTCACCCCTCCACTTT
CASRTLQHYNSPLHF
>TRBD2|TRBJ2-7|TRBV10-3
TGTGCCATCAAGCGACTAGCGGGACGTTACGAGCAGTACTTC
CAIKRLAGRYEQYF
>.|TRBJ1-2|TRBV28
TGTGCCAGCACAATAGCATACAGGTCGGATTATGGCTACACCTTC
CASTIAYRSDYGYTF
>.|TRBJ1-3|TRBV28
TGTGCCAGCAGTTACGGGTACTCTGGAAACACCATATATTTT
CASSYGYSGNTIYF
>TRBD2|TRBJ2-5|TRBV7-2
TGTGCCAGCAGCTGGACTAGCGGGGAGACCCAGTACTTC
CASSWTSGETQYF
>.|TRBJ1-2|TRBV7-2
TGTGCCAGCAGCCAACACAGGGATTTGAGGAGATTGTATGGCTACACCTTC
CASSQHRDLRRLYGYTF